Each of the 9 T cell receptor beta chains below was sequenced from the same sample in a study of blood T cells in healthy people across ages. PCR was performed a second time for about 7 to 11 cycles using a sample-barcoded 5' primer and a J-beta primer mix. In TCRdb, the 5' RACE reads were re-called with MiXCR into one record per CDR3 protein. The sample includes hundreds of thousands of distinct CDR3 sequences, approximately 30% of them seen just once. Source material: blood. The receptors originated from an elderly woman in good health.

Comment on this clonotype: Germline and junction disagree at one end, which may indicate a read error. The chain joins TRBV5-1 to TRBJ2-7; D tentatively fits TRBD1 or TRBD2 (5 bases each). The CDR3 is made up of 15 amino acids. CDR1 and CDR2 from the germline V gene are SGHRS and YFSETQ. CDR3 amino acids: CASGLVGTSPYEQYF. The CDR3 DNA sequence: TGCGCCAGCGGCTTGGTCGGGACGTCGCCCTACGAGCAGTACTTC. The full variable domain, rest sourced from reference TRBV5-1 and TRBJ2-7, is KAGVTQTPRYLIKTRGQQVTLSCSPISGHRSVSWYQQTPGQGLQFLFEYFSETQRNKGNFPGRFSGRQFSNSRSEMNVSTLELGDSALYLCASGLVGTSPYEQYFGPGTRLTVT.

V gene TRBV5-1 combines with J gene TRBJ2-5; D is perhaps TRBD1 or TRBD2 (6 bases each). The CDR3 has 14 amino acids. The V end was cut by 3 bases, the J end by 2 bases, with 11 bases between. Germline V gene lookup returns CDR1 SGHRS and CDR2 YFSETQ. CDR3 in amino acids: CASSCGGGQETQYF. The CDR3 DNA sequence: TGCGCCAGCAGCTGCGGAGGGGGACAAGAGACCCAGTACTTC.

This clonotype was seen at least ten times. The genes are TRBV19 and TRBJ1-5; 9 nucleotides line up with TRBD1. CDR1 is LNHDA and CDR2 is SQIVND in the germline V gene (reference sequence). V gave up 5 bases and J gave up 4 bases; unmatched junction bases: 9. This CDR3 region has 16 residues. Written as DNA, the CDR3 is TGTGCCAGTAGTGCTACCACGGGACAGGGTAATCAGCCCCAGCATTTT. This sequence encodes CASSATTGQGNQPQHF.

A word on this clonotype: Germline is not matched at one junction end, which may reflect a read error. The chain uses TRBV30 and TRBJ2-3, with D possibly called TRBD1 or TRBD2 (5 bases each). This CDR3 is built from 12 residues. CDR1 and CDR2 (germline): GTSNPN, SVGIG (reference sequence). This CDR3 is CAWSSSTGTQYF. The CDR3, as DNA: TGTGCCTGGAGTTCTAGCACAGGTACGCAGTATTTT.

The gene calls are TRBV19 and TRBJ1-2, with a possible D match to TRBD1 (6 bases). This CDR3 has 15 residues. Trimming left V 4 bases short and J 3 bases short, with 15 bases between. Germline lookup yields CDR1 LNHDA and CDR2 SQIVND (reference sequence). In nucleotides, the CDR3 is TGTGCCAGTAGTAGCCTGGGGGCAGCGGACTATGGCTACACCTTC. It encodes CASSSLGAADYGYTF.

The V gene is TRBV29-1, the J gene TRBJ1-2; 11 bases line up with TRBD1. The V segment lost 7 bases and the J segment 3 bases; nucleotides outside the gene matches: 7. From germline, CDR1 is SQVTM and CDR2 ANQGSEA. This CDR3 has 14 amino acids. CDR3 amino acids: CSGGQGAGDYGYTF. In DNA, the CDR3 is TGCAGCGGTGGACAGGGGGCCGGGGACTATGGCTACACCTTC.

V and J are TRBV7-9 and TRBJ2-1, with 8 nucleotides matching TRBD1. In germline, CDR1 is SEHNR, CDR2 FQNEAQ (reference sequence). The CDR3 is made up of 16 amino acids. V shed 0 bases, J shed 13 bases, and the junction held 14 bases outside the gene matches. The CDR3 region is CASSLAGSGGIETQFF. CDR3 sequence (DNA): TGTGCCAGCAGCTTAGCGGGGTCAGGGGGCATAGAGACCCAGTTCTTC. The entire variable domain, with the rest obtained from reference TRBV7-9 and TRBJ2-1, is as follows: DTGVSQNPRHKITKRGQNVTFRCDPISEHNRLYWYRQTLGQGPEFLTYFQNEAQLEKSRLLSDRFSAERPKGSFSTLEIQRTEQGDSAMYLCASSLAGSGGIETQFFGPGTRLTVL.

This clonotype was counted between two and nine times. The V gene is TRBV12-3 or TRBV12-4, the J gene TRBJ1-1, with 8 nucleotides matching TRBD1. The ends lost 3 bases at V and 0 bases at J; junction bases unmatched: 6. This CDR3 spans 16 amino acids. CDR3 loop: CASSFGQGLMNTEAFF. The CDR3 region has the DNA TGTGCCAGCAGTTTCGGACAGGGCCTCATGAACACTGAAGCTTTCTTT.

The chain links TRBV7-9 to TRBJ2-5; maybe TRBD1 (5 bases). This CDR3 is 14 amino acids long. V was pared by 1 base and J by 3 bases, with 9 bases between. Germline-derived CDR1 and CDR2 are SEHNR and FQNEAQ (reference sequence). This chain's CDR3 is CASSLDLGEETQYF. CDR3 coding DNA: TGTGCCAGCAGCTTAGATCTAGGGGAAGAGACCCAGTACTTC.